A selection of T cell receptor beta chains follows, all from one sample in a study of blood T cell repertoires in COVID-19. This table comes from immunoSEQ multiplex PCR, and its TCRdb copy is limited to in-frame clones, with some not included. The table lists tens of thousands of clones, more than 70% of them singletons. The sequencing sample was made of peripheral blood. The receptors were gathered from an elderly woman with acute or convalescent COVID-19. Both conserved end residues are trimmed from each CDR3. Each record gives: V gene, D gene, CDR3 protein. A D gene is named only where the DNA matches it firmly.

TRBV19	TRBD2	ASSIFSSGGKNIQY
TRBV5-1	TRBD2	ASSRAGLATYEQY
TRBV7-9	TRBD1	ASSLPGQGNQETQY
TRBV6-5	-	ASRGFGESGNTIY
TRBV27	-	ASRPMSIGVSNQPQH
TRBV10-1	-	ASSGIRGWQY
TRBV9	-	ASSVDPGHTL
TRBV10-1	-	ANIDLYRAMNTEAF
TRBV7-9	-	ASSLDGSSTQY
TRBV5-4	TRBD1	ASSLLDRINYGYT
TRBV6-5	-	ASSPTTRGNYGYT
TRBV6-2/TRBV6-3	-	ASSYPAGAALYSNQPQH
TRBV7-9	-	ASSFAGRNYGYT
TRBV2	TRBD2	ASKGTSDPTDTQY
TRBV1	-	TSSSTCRGGANYGYT
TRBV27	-	ASSPGASNSPLH
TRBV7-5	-	ARSVHRTNGTEAF
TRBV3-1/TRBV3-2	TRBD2	ASSHAGGRGDTQY
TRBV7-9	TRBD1	ASSSTGELAKNIQY
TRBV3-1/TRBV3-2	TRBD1	ASRATRTGRETQY
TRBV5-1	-	ASRTGVETQY
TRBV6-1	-	ASSEISYRSGQPQH
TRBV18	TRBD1	ASSLAGGINSVNTEAF
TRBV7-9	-	ASSLYRRENTEAF
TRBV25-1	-	ASSDGVGEQY
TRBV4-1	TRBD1	ASSPRTGAPDTQY
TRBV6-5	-	ASYSSSYNEQF
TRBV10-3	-	AITSPGRGNTGELF
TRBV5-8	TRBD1	ASSLAVIQGTGYGYT
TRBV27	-	ASWYVRGGTEAF
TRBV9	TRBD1	ASSFDRGGYGYT
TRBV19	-	ASSPRVTESYGYT
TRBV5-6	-	ASSMNRDYGYT
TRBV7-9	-	ASSPWGDTEAF
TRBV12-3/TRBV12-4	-	ASRGGSTEAF
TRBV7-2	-	ASSHAPGGGRNEQF
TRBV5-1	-	ASRQDYGYT
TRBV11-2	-	ASSLAAGVDYGYT
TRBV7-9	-	ASSSDLRGEGRDEQY
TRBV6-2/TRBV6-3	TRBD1	ASSYGQGRFNQPQH
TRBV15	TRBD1	ATSSGTGGHETQY
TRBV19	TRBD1	ASSASGGSYGYT
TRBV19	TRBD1	ASGETGGSNQPQH
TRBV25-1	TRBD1	ASSESTGGREKLF
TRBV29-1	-	SVMEVQGRDSPLH
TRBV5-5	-	ASSLGQGNYEQY
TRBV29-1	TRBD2	SVELAGGPDTQY